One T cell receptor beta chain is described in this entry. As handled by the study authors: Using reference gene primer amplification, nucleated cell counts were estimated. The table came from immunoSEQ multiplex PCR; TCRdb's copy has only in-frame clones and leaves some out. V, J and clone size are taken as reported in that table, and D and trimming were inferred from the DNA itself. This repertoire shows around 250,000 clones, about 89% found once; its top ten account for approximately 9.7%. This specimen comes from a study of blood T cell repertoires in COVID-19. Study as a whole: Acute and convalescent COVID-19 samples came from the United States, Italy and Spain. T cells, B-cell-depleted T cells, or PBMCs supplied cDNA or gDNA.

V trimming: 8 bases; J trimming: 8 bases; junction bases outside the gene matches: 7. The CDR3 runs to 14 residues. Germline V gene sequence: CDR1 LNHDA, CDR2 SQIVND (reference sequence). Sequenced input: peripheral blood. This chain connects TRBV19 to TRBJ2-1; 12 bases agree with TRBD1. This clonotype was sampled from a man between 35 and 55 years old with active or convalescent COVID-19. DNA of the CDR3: TGTGCCAGTGAGGCCGGGACAGGGGGCCATGAGCAGTTCTTC. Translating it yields CASEAGTGGHEQFF.